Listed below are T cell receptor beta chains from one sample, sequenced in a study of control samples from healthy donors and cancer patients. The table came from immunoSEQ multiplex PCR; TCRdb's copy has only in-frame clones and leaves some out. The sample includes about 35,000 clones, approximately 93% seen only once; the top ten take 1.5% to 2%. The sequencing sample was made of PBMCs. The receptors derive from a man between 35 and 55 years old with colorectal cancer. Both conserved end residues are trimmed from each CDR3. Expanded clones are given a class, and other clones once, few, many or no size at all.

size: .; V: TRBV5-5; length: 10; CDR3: ASSQANEKLF
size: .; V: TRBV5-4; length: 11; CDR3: ASSSGQNYGYT
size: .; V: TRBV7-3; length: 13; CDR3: ASSFSTGTGTEAF
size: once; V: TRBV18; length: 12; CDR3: ASSPNQGLGTQY
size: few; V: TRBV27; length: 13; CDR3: ASSLSGGLSQPQH
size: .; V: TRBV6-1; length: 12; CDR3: ASSSGQGGTEAF
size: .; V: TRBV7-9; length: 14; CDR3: ASSPIWVGYQETQY
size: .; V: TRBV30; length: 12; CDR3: AWPRLGANTEAF
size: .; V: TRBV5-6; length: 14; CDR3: ASSLWTGSYNSPLH
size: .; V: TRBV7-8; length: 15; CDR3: ASSLVQRGDMNTEAF
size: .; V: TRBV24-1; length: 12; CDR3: ATSTAGTYNEQF